The 22 T cell receptor beta chains listed next were all sequenced from one sample in a study of monozygotic twins with inflammatory bowel disease. TCRdb re-called the 5' RACE reads, yielding one record per CDR3 amino acid sequence without DNA. The listing contains about 150,000 distinct CDR3 sequences. Source material: blood. The receptors shown here come from a human donor with ulcerative colitis or Crohn's disease, or a healthy co-twin of an affected twin (not recorded which).

The chain joins TRBV7-6 to TRBJ1-6; TCRdb names TRBD1, which stays unverified in the absence of DNA. The CDR3 has 17 residues. Germline values: CDR1 SGHVS, CDR2 FNYEAQ. The CDR3 loop is CASSSWTGASYNSPLHF.

The chain recombines TRBV20-1 with TRBJ1-5. The CDR3 has 14 residues. Germline V gene lookup returns CDR1 DFQATT and CDR2 SNEGSKA (reference sequence). The CDR3 is CSAREKGLNQPQHF.

This chain uses TRBV12-3 or TRBV12-4 with TRBJ2-2; TCRdb designates TRBD1, a call that cannot be tested without DNA. The CDR3 contains 14 residues. The CDR3 protein is CASSLGHVPGELFF.

The chain uses TRBV2 and TRBJ2-7; with no DNA, the TCRdb D assignment of TRBD2 cannot be verified. Germline V gene lookup returns CDR1 SNHLY and CDR2 FYNNEI. CDR3 length: 15 residues. This CDR3 reads CASRSGRAASYEQYF.

V gene TRBV14 combines with J gene TRBJ2-7; TCRdb returns TRBD1, unconfirmable since there is no DNA. The CDR3 covers 16 residues. CDR1 SGHDN and CDR2 FVKESK come from the germline V gene. CDR3 protein: CASSQVYTGSDDEQYF. Full variable domain (outside the CDR3, taken from reference TRBV14 and TRBJ2-7): EAGVTQFPSHSVIEKGQTVTLRCDPISGHDNLYWYRRVMGKEIKFLLHFVKESKQDESGMPNNRFLAERTGGTYSTLKVQPAELEDSGVYFCASSQVYTGSDDEQYFGPGTRLTVT.

The chain joins TRBV20-1 to TRBJ1-2; checking the TCRdb D call of TRBD1 is not possible without DNA. Germline V CDR1 and CDR2: DFQATT, SNEGSKA (reference sequence). CDR3 size: 14 residues. CDR3 sequence reads: CSARLRQGAYGYTF.

This sequence joins TRBV5-1 and TRBJ2-1; TCRdb picks TRBD2, but there is no DNA to check that call. CDR1 and CDR2 from the germline V gene are SGHRS and YFSETQ. The CDR3 loop spans 19 amino acids. The chain's CDR3 is CASGPSGPLAASSYNEQFF.

The chain is built from TRBV29-1 and TRBJ1-1; the D gene TCRdb calls, TRBD1, cannot be checked with no DNA. Germline V gives CDR1 SQVTM, CDR2 ANQGSEA. The length of the CDR3 is 13 residues. The CDR3 reads CSVLSDGGTEAFF.

The chain recombines TRBV27 with TRBJ2-3; the TCRdb D gene call, TRBD2, has no DNA to confirm it. This CDR3 spans 14 amino acids. The germline V gene encodes CDR1 MNHEY and CDR2 SMNVEV (reference sequence). CDR3 loop: CASREGFGTDTQYF.

The CDR3 is CASSLYGSLGQPQHF. This chain uses TRBV7-9 with TRBJ1-5; the D call of TRBD1 rests on TCRdb alone, since no DNA is present to check it. The CDR3 runs 15 residues. Germline assignment: CDR1 SEHNR and CDR2 FQNEAQ (reference sequence).

The chain has TRBV3-1 and TRBJ1-1; the TRBD1 assignment by TCRdb is unverifiable without DNA. This CDR3 region has 17 residues. CDR1 LGHDT and CDR2 YNNKEL come from the germline V gene (reference sequence). This CDR3 reads CASSQEQGRSMNTEAFF.

V and J are TRBV5-1 and TRBJ2-7; TCRdb outputs TRBD1, but without DNA this stays unchecked. The germline V gene encodes CDR1 SGHRS and CDR2 YFSETQ. CDR3 length equals 16 residues. This CDR3 reads CASSPLPGTSSYEQYF. The variable domain in full, with the rest retrieved from reference TRBV5-1 and TRBJ2-7, is KAGVTQTPRYLIKTRGQQVTLSCSPISGHRSVSWYQQTPGQGLQFLFEYFSETQRNKGNFPGRFSGRQFSNSRSEMNVSTLELGDSALYLCASSPLPGTSSYEQYFGPGTRLTVT.

The chain uses TRBV12-3 or TRBV12-4 and TRBJ1-1. The CDR3 runs to 14 residues. CDR3 region: CASRVTDRGTEAFF.

The rearrangement links TRBV24-1 to TRBJ1-1; the TCRdb call, TRBD1, lacks DNA for checking. This CDR3 has 14 residues. CDR1 is KGHDR and CDR2 is SFDVKD in the germline V gene. The CDR3 protein is CATSSGALNTEAFF.

This chain links TRBV4-1 with TRBJ1-4. CDR3 length equals 14 residues. Germline assignment: CDR1 MGHRA and CDR2 YSYEKL. The CDR3 loop is CASSLQEGSEKLFF.

V usage is TRBV6-1 and J usage is TRBJ1-1. Germline V CDR1 and CDR2: MNHNS, SASEGT. The CDR3 contains 15 residues. CDR3: CASTSPLTENTEAFF.

The genes are TRBV20-1 and TRBJ2-2. This CDR3 has 12 amino acids. The germline V gene encodes CDR1 DFQATT and CDR2 SNEGSKA (reference sequence). CDR3 protein: CSARDVFGELFF.

V is TRBV18 and J is TRBJ2-7; checking the TCRdb D call of TRBD1 is not possible without DNA. Per germline, CDR1 KGHSH and CDR2 LQKENI. This CDR3 is built from 14 residues. CDR3 amino acids: CASSSNPGNNEQYF.

This rearrangement joins TRBV20-1 to TRBJ2-1; TCRdb proposes TRBD2, but this gene call is untestable without DNA. This CDR3 is 16 amino acids long. Germline-derived CDR1 and CDR2 are DFQATT and SNEGSKA (reference sequence). This chain's CDR3 is CSGTSGSQSPYNEQFF.

The genes are TRBV6-5 and TRBJ2-5; TCRdb's assignment of TRBD2 cannot be checked, as there is no DNA. CDR1 and CDR2 from the germline V gene are MNHEY and SVGAGI. The CDR3 consists of 11 residues. The CDR3 region is CASSPGPTQYF.

The chain couples TRBV5-1 to TRBJ2-7; TCRdb designates TRBD1, a call that cannot be tested without DNA. Germline assignment: CDR1 SGHRS and CDR2 YFSETQ. This CDR3 has 14 residues. CDR3 in amino acids: CASSRADRGHEQYF. Based on the CDR3 plus reference TRBV5-1 and TRBJ2-7, the full variable domain is KAGVTQTPRYLIKTRGQQVTLSCSPISGHRSVSWYQQTPGQGLQFLFEYFSETQRNKGNFPGRFSGRQFSNSRSEMNVSTLELGDSALYLCASSRADRGHEQYFGPGTRLTVT.

This chain uses TRBV28 with TRBJ2-7; TCRdb designates TRBD2, a call that cannot be tested without DNA. Germline assignment: CDR1 MDHEN and CDR2 SYDVKM. The length of the CDR3 is 21 residues. This CDR3 is CASSSSRQGDFLAGGPEEQYF.